This T cell receptor (beta chain) was documented in a study of T cells in Graves' hyperthyroidism and ophthalmopathy. Overall study results and limits: Researchers report that a 13 V-J model separated ophthalmopathy from stable hyperthyroidism. Model-based prediction identified ophthalmopathy a median around 6.7 months prior to its onset. Most thyroid-expanded clonotypes above 0.001 were also found in blood.

RNA transcripts yielded amplified TCR beta CDR3 regions. RT-PCR in the first round (using the HTBI primer set) targeted the TCR CDR3. TCRdb re-called the multiplex PCR reads with MiXCR, one entry per CDR3 protein. The sample comprises about 290,000 distinct CDR3 sequences, roughly an eighth of which are singletons, and 7.9% rests with the top ten. When ophthalmopathy did not progress within 18 months, Graves' hyperthyroidism was considered stable. This clonotype was seen repeatedly, ten times or more. Its antigen is undetermined. This receptor was identified in a woman between 35 and 50 years old with Graves' hyperthyroidism. Sequenced input: blood.

As DNA, the CDR3 is TGTGCCAGCAGCTTAGTGCCCACGGGACATAATGAGCAGTTCTTC. The encoded protein is CASSLVPTGHNEQFF. The rearrangement uses TRBV11-1 and TRBJ2-1, with D perhaps TRBD1 (6 bases). The CDR3 covers 15 residues. Per the germline V gene, CDR1 is SGHAT and CDR2 is FQDESV (reference sequence). Deletions cut 1 base from V and 7 bases from J, with 14 bases between.